A selection of T cell receptor beta chains follows, all from one sample in a study of blood T cell repertoires in COVID-19. Clones were sequenced by immunoSEQ multiplex PCR, and TCRdb holds only the in-frame ones, with some missing. In the table there are fewer than 200,000 clones, roughly 83% of which are singletons. Input material: PBMCs or T cells enriched from blood (not recorded which). The receptors shown here come from a woman between 50 and 59 years old who had recovered from COVID-19. Both conserved end residues are part of each CDR3. D genes are given only for firm matches. Clone size, where shown, is once, few, many, or a class for clones that have expanded.

-	-	TRBJ1-3	TRBV5-1	CASSFGGGSLGNTIYF	TGCGCCAGCAGCTTTGGTGGAGGCTCCCTGGGAAACACCATATATTTT
-	TRBD1	TRBJ1-1	TRBV5-1	CASSPGDRGNTEAFF	TGCGCCAGCAGCCCTGGGGACAGGGGTAACACTGAAGCTTTCTTT
-	TRBD2	TRBJ2-1	TRBV11-3	CASSRTSGNNEQFF	TGTGCCAGCAGCCGGACTAGCGGAAACAATGAGCAGTTCTTC
-	-	TRBJ1-6	TRBV3-1/TRBV3-2	CASSQRQPSPLHF	TGTGCCAGCAGCCAACGACAGCCTTCACCCCTCCACTTT
-	-	TRBJ2-3	TRBV7-3	CASSLPGTDTQYF	TGTGCCAGCAGCTTACCAGGCACAGATACGCAGTATTTT
-	TRBD1	TRBJ1-1	TRBV6-5	CASSSLGTGSAEAFF	TGTGCCAGCAGCTCGCTAGGGACAGGGTCCGCTGAAGCTTTCTTT
-	TRBD2	TRBJ2-5	TRBV9	CASSVATSGGVETQYF	TGTGCCAGCAGCGTAGCTACTAGCGGAGGGGTGGAGACCCAGTACTTC
many	TRBD2	TRBJ2-1	TRBV28	CACRGLAGGAYNEQFF	TGTGCCTGCCGGGGACTAGCGGGAGGTGCCTACAATGAGCAGTTCTTC
-	-	TRBJ1-6	TRBV3-1/TRBV3-2	CASSQAAVGSNSPLHF	TGTGCCAGCAGCCAAGCCGCGGTGGGTTCGAATTCACCCCTCCACTTT
-	-	TRBJ1-3	TRBV5-5	CASSLELFSGNTIYF	TGTGCCAGCAGCTTGGAGCTCTTCTCTGGAAACACCATATATTTT
many	TRBD2	TRBJ2-1	TRBV4-2	CASSQNSGGGSNEQFF	TGTGCCAGCAGCCAGAATAGCGGGGGCGGCTCCAATGAGCAGTTCTTC
-	-	TRBJ1-6	TRBV7-6	CASSLVSPMGDSNSPLHF	TGTGCCAGCAGCTTAGTATCTCCTATGGGGGACTCCAATTCACCCCTCCACTTT
-	TRBD1	TRBJ1-4	TRBV28	CASSGTGELFF	TGTGCCAGCAGTGGGACAGGGGAACTGTTTTTT
-	-	TRBJ1-6	TRBV11-3	CASSSLSHPGDNSPLHF	TGTGCCAGCAGCTCCTTATCCCACCCGGGGGACAATTCACCCCTCCACTTT
-	-	TRBJ1-1	TRBV7-9	CSGDGEAFF	TGCTCGGGGGACGGTGAAGCTTTCTTT
few	TRBD2	TRBJ2-1	TRBV11-3	CASSYLAGGVNNEQFF	TGTGCCAGCAGCTACTTAGCGGGAGGCGTAAACAATGAGCAGTTCTTC
-	-	TRBJ1-1	TRBV7-2	CASSLQGNRLNTEAFF	TGTGCCAGCAGCTTGCAGGGGAATCGGCTGAACACTGAAGCTTTCTTT
-	-	TRBJ1-4	TRBV6-5	CASSYGRDEKLFF	TGTGCCAGCAGTTATGGGCGGGATGAAAAACTGTTTTTT
-	-	TRBJ1-2	TRBV7-9	CASSLAGTGATGGYTF	TGTGCCAGCAGCTTAGCGGGTACAGGAGCAACGGGTGGCTACACCTTC
-	TRBD1	TRBJ2-5	TRBV27	CASSLNRGKETQYF	TGTGCCAGCAGCCTAAACAGGGGAAAGGAGACCCAGTACTTC
-	-	TRBJ1-4	TRBV2	CASRGDSPNEKLFF	TGTGCCAGCCGCGGTGACAGCCCTAATGAAAAACTGTTTTTT
many	-	TRBJ2-2	TRBV7-9	CASLTANTGELFF	TGTGCCAGCCTCACAGCGAACACCGGGGAGCTGTTTTTT
-	-	TRBJ1-2	TRBV9	CASSVDQTGGYTF	TGTGCCAGCAGCGTAGATCAGACAGGCGGCTACACCTTC
-	TRBD1	TRBJ2-6	TRBV27	CASSRRQGVSGANVLTF	TGTGCCAGCAGTAGAAGACAGGGGGTGTCTGGGGCCAACGTCCTGACTTTC
-	-	TRBJ1-2	TRBV11-2	CASTMMVARNGYTF	TGTGCCAGCACCATGATGGTGGCTCGCAATGGCTACACCTTC
once	-	TRBJ1-1	TRBV27	CASCCAQVMNTEAFF	TGTGCCAGCTGCTGTGCGCAGGTGATGAACACTGAAGCTTTCTTT
-	TRBD2	TRBJ2-3	TRBV4-1	CASSQLPASGAIGTQYF	TGCGCCAGCAGCCAACTACCGGCTAGCGGGGCGATTGGGACGCAGTATTTT